One sample yielded the 17 T cell receptor beta chains listed below, sequenced in a study of sequential checkpoint blockade in melanoma. Assay used: immunoSEQ multiplex PCR; TCRdb lists only in-frame clones, some missing. The sample has roughly 11,000 clones, roughly four fifths seen once. Treatment denoted: randomized to nivolumab then ipilimumab (arm A) or the reverse (arm B). The specimen comprised CD8+ T cells sorted from blood (inferred from file names), sampled from a patient given nivolumab and ipilimumab in sequence. The source of these receptors is a human donor with melanoma.

CDR3 coding DNA: TGTGCCAGCAGATCGAACTTAGCGGGCACAGATACGCAGTATTTT. This codes for CASRSNLAGTDTQYF. This chain links TRBV6-5 with TRBJ2-3; tentative D call: TRBD2 (6 bases). The CDR3 length is 15 residues. The germline V gene has CDR1 MNHEY and CDR2 SVGAGI. With 6 bases removed from V and 1 base from J, the gap between germline ends came to 14 bases.

The chain employs TRBV5-5 and TRBJ1-2, with a possible D match to TRBD1 (6 bases). CDR3 length: 14 residues. Germline V gene sequence: CDR1 SGHKS, CDR2 YYEKEE (reference sequence). V was clipped by 2 bases and J by 7 bases, with 15 bases between them. CDR3 residues: CASSFGYTGSGYTF. The CDR3 nucleotides read TGTGCCAGCAGCTTCGGTTACACAGGGAGTGGCTACACCTTC.

There are a few counts of this clone. A read error is likely, as this CDR3 ends without the conserved phenylalanine or tryptophan. No DNA is shown, since the ends of the CDR3 on it are uncertain; the CDR3 is the one TCRdb lists. The rearrangement links TRBV7-9 to TRBJ1-6. The CDR3 is made up of 12 amino acids, end residues included. Per germline, CDR1 SEHNR and CDR2 FQNEAQ (reference sequence). The CDR3 loop reads CASSEGGRPFVV.

This clone appeared a single time. The genes are TRBV28 and TRBJ2-3, with a tentative D call TRBD1 (6 bases). This CDR3 region has 14 residues. With 0 bases removed from V and 4 bases from J, the gap between germline ends came to 8 bases. Germline V CDR1 and CDR2: MDHEN, SYDVKM. CDR3 protein: CASSLWDSSDTQYF. The DNA of the CDR3 is TGTGCCAGCAGTTTATGGGACAGTTCAGATACGCAGTATTTT.

V is TRBV6-1 and J is TRBJ2-3; TRBD2 matches at 11 bases. This CDR3 has 15 amino acids. Trimming removed 2 bases from V and 4 bases from J; junction bases left unmatched: 2. Germline-derived CDR1 and CDR2 are MNHNS and SASEGT. The CDR3 coding sequence is TGTGCCAGCAGTGAACTAGCGGGGGGCCCAGATACGCAGTATTTT. It yields the protein CASSELAGGPDTQYF.

This clone was seen only a few times. The rearrangement links TRBV19 to TRBJ2-7; D unclear. Germline CDR1 and CDR2: LNHDA and SQIVND (reference sequence). V was cut by 2 bases and J by 0 bases, with 8 bases left in between. This CDR3 spans 14 amino acids. CDR3 nucleotides: TGTGCCAGTAGTATAACTCCTCGCTCCTACGAGCAGTACTTC. Its protein is CASSITPRSYEQYF.

V gene TRBV15 combines with J gene TRBJ1-1, with TRBD1 matching over 7 bases. In germline, CDR1 is LNHNV, CDR2 YYDKDF (reference sequence). The CDR3 covers 18 residues. V dropped 4 bases and J dropped 4; count of bases not matched to a gene: 18. This CDR3 is CATSTKIPGGWESTEAFF. DNA for the CDR3: TGTGCCACCAGCACTAAAATACCAGGGGGTTGGGAAAGCACTGAAGCTTTCTTT.

In this sample, this clone turned up once. The rearrangement uses TRBV7-9 and TRBJ1-1, with TRBD1 matching 9 bases. J lost 4 bases, V lost 6 bases, and 9 bases had no gene match. Germline V gene data show CDR1 as SEHNR and CDR2 as FQNEAQ (reference sequence). The CDR3 runs 15 residues. This chain's CDR3 is CASSNNRGLGTEAFF. CDR3 nucleotides: TGTGCCAGCAGTAATAACAGGGGGCTAGGCACTGAAGCTTTCTTT. The full variable domain, its missing parts supplied by reference TRBV7-9 and TRBJ1-1, is DTGVSQNPRHKITKRGQNVTFRCDPISEHNRLYWYRQTLGQGPEFLTYFQNEAQLEKSRLLSDRFSAERPKGSFSTLEIQRTEQGDSAMYLCASSNNRGLGTEAFFGQGTRLTVV.

This clone is medium-sized in the sample. The gene calls are TRBV9 and TRBJ1-1; TRBD1 aligns across 7 bases. Germline-derived CDR1 and CDR2 are SGDLS and YYNGEE. Trimming removed 4 bases from V and 6 bases from J; junction bases left unmatched: 3. The length of the CDR3 is 12 residues. CDR3 residues: CASSNQGAEAFF. DNA of the CDR3: TGTGCCAGCAGCAACCAGGGGGCTGAAGCTTTCTTT.

The V gene is TRBV7-9, the J gene TRBJ2-6, with 7 positions matching TRBD1. CDR1 is SEHNR, CDR2 FQNEAQ, per germline (reference sequence). This CDR3 is built from 18 residues. J was trimmed by 4 bases and V by 4 bases; bases with no gene match: 13. CDR3 protein: CASSSNIDRVIGANVLTF. Written as DNA, the CDR3 is TGTGCCAGCAGCTCAAACATAGACAGGGTAATAGGGGCCAACGTCCTGACTTTC. Filled out from reference TRBV7-9 and TRBJ2-6, the complete variable domain reads DTGVSQNPRHKITKRGQNVTFRCDPISEHNRLYWYRQTLGQGPEFLTYFQNEAQLEKSRLLSDRFSAERPKGSFSTLEIQRTEQGDSAMYLCASSSNIDRVIGANVLTFGAGSRLTVL.

V usage is TRBV5-1 and J usage is TRBJ2-5; 10 bases match TRBD2. The CDR3 spans 16 residues. V lost 4 bases to trimming and J lost 4 bases; unmatched junction nucleotides: 10. Germline V gene data show CDR1 as SGHRS and CDR2 as YFSETQ. CDR3 DNA: TGCGCCAGCAGCGGCTTGGGTAGCGGGGGGCGAGAGACCCAGTACTTC. It codes for CASSGLGSGGRETQYF.

The chain carries TRBV27 and TRBJ1-6; D unresolved. V was cut by 2 bases and J by 0 bases, with 26 bases left in between. Germline V lookup: CDR1 MNHEY, CDR2 SMNVEV (reference sequence). This CDR3 region has 22 residues. In nucleotides, the CDR3 is TGTGCCAGCAGTTTAAGCCCCCCGCAGGTCTACCTTGTTAGCTCCTATAATTCACCCCTCCACTTT. It yields the protein CASSLSPPQVYLVSSYNSPLHF.

The V call is TRBV9, the J call TRBJ2-7; 11 bases are shared with TRBD1. The CDR3 extends over 14 amino acids. Per germline, CDR1 SGDLS and CDR2 YYNGEE. Trimming at V came to 7 bases and at J to 6 bases, leaving 9 bases not matched to a gene. Here the CDR3 reads CASSSGQGASEQYF. CDR3 bases: TGTGCCAGCTCATCCGGACAGGGGGCTTCCGAGCAGTACTTC.

This clone was picked up a small number of times. The V gene is TRBV6-1, the J gene TRBJ1-1, with D tentatively TRBD1 (6 bases). V was cut by 1 base and J by 4 bases, with 13 bases left in between. The CDR3 covers 15 residues. The germline gives CDR1 MNHNS, CDR2 SASEGT. In DNA, the CDR3 is TGTGCCAGCAGTGAAGATGGGGGCGGGGGCACTGAAGCTTTCTTT. As protein: CASSEDGGGGTEAFF.

The chain joins TRBV5-1 to TRBJ2-7, with D unclear. Looked up from germline, CDR1 is SGHRS and CDR2 is YFSETQ. V lost 0 bases, J lost 0 bases, and 7 bases lay in between. There are 14 residues in the CDR3. The chain's CDR3 is CASSLGLSSYEQYF. The CDR3 DNA reads TGCGCCAGCAGCTTGGGACTGTCCTCCTACGAGCAGTACTTC.

V is TRBV7-9 and J is TRBJ2-3; D is perhaps TRBD2 (5 bases). The V end lost 2 bases, the J end lost 10 bases, and 10 bases lay between the germline ends. This CDR3 is built from 12 residues. Germline-derived CDR1 and CDR2 are SEHNR and FQNEAQ (reference sequence). Here the CDR3 DNA reads TGTGCCAGCAGCTTACGTGAGAGGGCGCAGTATTTT. This gives the protein CASSLRERAQYF.

The rearrangement joins TRBV18 to TRBJ2-1, with a possible D match to TRBD1 (6 bases). V dropped 6 bases and J dropped 6 bases, with 24 bases sitting between them. Germline lookup yields CDR1 KGHSH and CDR2 LQKENI. The CDR3 has 17 residues. The CDR3 loop reads CASSIPSLAGVLNEQFF. The CDR3 DNA reads as TGTGCCAGCTCCATACCTTCCCTAGCAGGGGTCCTCAATGAGCAGTTCTTC.